This T cell receptor (beta chain) derives from a study of regulatory T cells in long-lasting Graves disease listed by TCRdb under 2021. For the study in its entirety: In the newly diagnosed Graves' disease group, patients had been taking antithyroid drugs for less than 3 months. The study took place in China and was registered as a clinical trial. Peripheral blood TCR sequencing and RNA sequencing compared persistent Graves' disease patients with newly diagnosed Graves' disease patients. A total of 35 or so samples were covered by TCR sequencing, comprising 13 persistent and around 20 newly diagnosed Graves' disease patients.

Overall study outcomes, separate from this receptor: Sequencing and analysis were restricted to the TCR beta chain. Patients with persistent disease shared more public clonotypes (over 2,500) than newly diagnosed patients did (roughly 970). The small sample size was acknowledged by the authors as a limitation that may reduce accuracy. TRBV28, TRBJ1-2 and TRBJ2-5 were preferentially used in persistent disease, while TRBV20-1 and TRBJ2-1 were favored in newly diagnosed disease. Compared with newly diagnosed patients, patients with persistent Graves' disease had lower TCR Shannon entropy and fewer highly expanded clones, which suggests clonal expansion. Only peripheral blood was studied, because thyroid tissue, the primary lesion, was inaccessible.

V is pared back by 8 bases and J by 5 bases, with 21 bases lying between the germline termini. Its CDR3 holds 15 amino acids, cysteine through phenylalanine. Only the CDR3 DNA is retained, 45 bases long and in frame from the first base. For CDR1 and CDR2, the germline V gene lists SGHAT and FQNNGV. Turning to this clonotype: The target of this receptor is not known. No base quality information exists; no much larger clone differs at one position.

Library preparation employed multiplex PCR. Data came from an Illumina HiSeq 4000. TCR beta libraries were built with iRepertoire HTBI primers and Arm-PCR amplification of CDR3 regions. Before sequencing, the PCR products went through gel purification. Processing in the source paper ran as follows. Gene usage analysis of CDR3 amino acid clonotypes relied on the 55 to 80 TRBV and fewer than 15 TRBJ segments identified across samples. Filtered high-quality paired reads were merged into contigs using COPE and FqMerger. BLAST was used to align contigs to IMGT TRBV, TRBD and TRBJ reference genes, and CDR3 was defined according to IMGT. Any clonotype with a frequency above 0.1% was classified as a highly expanded clone. Shannon entropy was used to measure repertoire diversity, and the Gini coefficient was used to measure V-J evenness. A clonotype was considered public if more than one individual shared it. In-frame beta chains were kept once TCRdb had trimmed the public reads at Q25 with fastp and called clones with MiXCR. Every entry covers one CDR3 protein and lists the most common genes and DNA from its rows. These V and J calls derive from TCRdb rather than the authors' analysis. The sample table lists some 560,000 distinct CDR3 sequences, roughly 16% of them with a count of one. The ten largest clones add up to 25% of the sample.

According to the study, the label for this sample's time point signals: newly diagnosed GD, antithyroid drugs for less than 3 months. RNA was extracted from PBMCs in TRIzol for both TCR sequencing and RNA sequencing. The diagnosis of Graves' disease followed American Thyroid Association guidelines. Patients were recruited from an endocrinology department in Xi'an, China. From each patient, around 9.3 milliliters of peripheral blood was collected into an EDTA anticoagulant tube. Ficoll Paque Plus density gradient separation was used to isolate PBMCs, and no further T cell sorting was done. An Agilent 2100 Bioanalyzer and agarose gel were used to check RNA quality, while a NanoDrop 2000 measured RNA concentration. The sample also formed part of further work on T cells in Graves' hyperthyroidism and ophthalmopathy. As that second study puts it: Graves' hyperthyroidism was defined as stable when no progression to ophthalmopathy occurred over 18 months of follow-up. Hyperthyroidism patients were newly diagnosed, had a disease duration of under 2 months, and were aged 18 to 65 years. Exclusion was applied to patients with uncontrolled infections, other autoimmune diseases, pregnancy or lactation. Diagnoses were established on the basis of clinical symptoms, serum thyroxine and TRAb, thyroid ultrasound, and orbital computed tomography. The TCR CDR3 was subjected to a first round of RT-PCR using the HTBI primer set and the Qiagen OneStep RT-PCR kit. Most expanded thyroid clonotypes (frequency above 0.001) were also detected in blood, a finding suggesting that blood repertoires may reflect thyroid immune responses. In cross-validation, a model built on a 13 V-J signature told ophthalmopathy apart from stable hyperthyroidism with under 90% sensitivity and roughly 81% specificity, and in testing the same model reached 80%/75%. In validation, the model predicted progression to ophthalmopathy with approximately 71% sensitivity and approximately 72% specificity, a median of around 6.6 months before onset. TCR V-J signatures able to tell the groups apart were searched for in a discovery cohort of 90 to 100 patients, of whom 43 had Graves' ophthalmopathy and under 65 had stable Graves' hyperthyroidism. Whether ophthalmopathy could be predicted prospectively was tested in an independent validation cohort made up of approximately 19 hyperthyroidism patients plus 17 patients who later progressed to ophthalmopathy. The 90 or so discovery patients were randomly split 7:3 into training and test sets. Thyroid tissue and blood T-cell repertoires from about 6 Graves' hyperthyroidism patients were also compared in the study. Once sampling was done, hyperthyroidism patients were given methimazole at a starting dose of 30 mg daily, whereas ophthalmopathy patients were given high-dose intravenous methylprednisolone. Libraries were constructed in a second round of multiplex PCR, after which size selection and purification were carried out. The libraries were sequenced on an Illumina HiSeq2000 using paired-end 100 bp reads. SOAPnuke was used to process the raw data, with reads discarded if the reads contained adapters or uncalled bases, had a mean Phred below 15, or lacked an exact constant-primer or identifier match. COPE v1.2.5 was used to merge the high-quality paired reads, and each unique nucleotide sequence was defined as a clonotype. MiTCR v1.1 was used to align clonotypes to the IMGT TRBV, TRBD and TRBJ reference segments. The analysis was restricted to V-J combinations with a frequency above 0.0001, which together covered 99.2% of the repertoires. The TCS score was defined as the ratio of F50 (clonal expansion) to E x V (chaos), calculated using BLOSUM62-based TCRdist between CDR3 peptides within each V-J. Welch's t-statistics and random forest reduced some 510 V-J features to 13, which were used in a naive Bayes classifier (R e1071). No statistical method was used to set the sample size in advance, and investigators knew the group allocation. TCR Vbeta CDR3 sequencing of 130 to 150 peripheral blood samples (about 45 ophthalmopathy, approximately 80 hyperthyroidism and some 17 progressor patients) is reported in the paper.

The TCR originated in a woman aged 35-65 years with Graves disease. Donor details come from another sample of the same person, matched by shared clones. The sequencing here drew on peripheral blood mononuclear cells (PBMCs), taken at new diagnosis, from a patient treated with antithyroid drugs. The receptor chain draws on TRBV11-2 and TRBJ2-5; a tentative D match to TRBD1 spans 6 bases. The CDR3 loop reads CASQLQGLASETQYF. The DNA is as follows: TGTGCCAGCCAACTACAGGGCTTGGCGTCGGAGACCCAGTACTTC.